The 13 T cell receptor beta chains given below trace back to one sample, sequenced in a study of fetal regulatory T cell absence and autoimmunity. Using immunoSEQ multiplex PCR, the repertoire was profiled, and TCRdb retains in-frame clones only, with some absent. Of around 100,000 clones in the sample, 55% to 75% are singletons; the top ten hold roughly 2%. The sample comprised pancreas tissue. The receptors were gathered from a male donor with IPEX syndrome.

This clone was seen a handful of times. The V and J genes are TRBV19 and TRBJ1-2; 11 bases line up with TRBD1. The germline CDR1 and CDR2 sequences are LNHDA and SQIVND (reference sequence). The trim removed 11 bases at V and 7 bases at J, leaving 21 bases unmatched. The CDR3 has 17 residues. The CDR3 DNA reads TGTGCCGGTTTTGGGTTTCCGTGGGACAGGGGGTCTGGTGGCTACACCTTC. Translation gives CAGFGFPWDRGSGGYTF.

This clone occurred a few times. The gene calls are TRBV19 and TRBJ1-1; D unclear. The CDR3 runs to 13 residues. V was clipped by 6 bases and J by 2 bases, with 10 bases between them. Germline lookup yields CDR1 LNHDA and CDR2 SQIVND (reference sequence). The CDR3 nucleotides are TGTGCCAGTAGCCCGAAAGGAAACACTGAAGCTTTCTTT. Translating it yields CASSPKGNTEAFF.

The chain recombines TRBV7-2 with TRBJ1-2, with 10 bases fitting TRBD1. The CDR3 sequence is 13 residues long. V was clipped by 5 bases and J by 4 bases; unmatched bases: 1. Per germline, CDR1 SGHTA and CDR2 FQGNSA. CDR3 residues: CASSGDRGYGYTF. The CDR3, as DNA: TGTGCCAGCAGCGGGGACAGGGGCTATGGCTACACCTTC.

The chain links TRBV5-1 to TRBJ2-7; 16 bases fit TRBD2. Germline loops: CDR1 SGHRS, CDR2 YFSETQ. This CDR3 has 17 residues. With V trimmed by 0 bases and J by 7 bases, 7 bases remained unmatched. CDR3 residues: CASSLEGLAGGPGEQYF. The DNA of the CDR3 is TGCGCCAGCAGCTTGGAGGGACTAGCGGGGGGGCCCGGGGAGCAGTACTTC.

This clone has only a few counts. The rearrangement uses TRBV11-2 and TRBJ1-1, with D unclear. The V gene lost 4 bases and the J gene lost 8 bases, with 17 bases spanning the gap. The CDR3 runs 14 residues. The germline V gene encodes CDR1 SGHAT and CDR2 FQNNGV. CDR3 coding DNA: TGTGCCAGCAGCTCAGGCCCCTTATGGACCGAAGCTTTCTTT. It is translated as CASSSGPLWTEAFF.

V gene TRBV5-4 combines with J gene TRBJ2-7, with TRBD2 identical over 12 bases. This CDR3 has 15 residues. Trimming cost V 2 bases and J 0 bases; bases outside gene matches: 0. CDR1 SGHNT and CDR2 YYREEE come from the germline V gene (reference sequence). The CDR3 coding sequence is TGTGCCAGCAGCTTACTAGCGGGGGGCTCCTACGAGCAGTACTTC. Its protein is CASSLLAGGSYEQYF.

This chain connects TRBV6-5 to TRBJ1-1; 7 positions agree with TRBD1. Germline CDR1 is MNHEY and CDR2 is SVGAGI. CDR3 length: 14 amino acids. Losses at the gene ends were 6 bases for V and 3 bases for J; bases not matched to a gene: 7. This CDR3 reads CASRMGQSDTEAFF. CDR3 bases: TGTGCCAGCAGAATGGGACAGTCGGACACTGAAGCTTTCTTT.

This sequence joins TRBV5-4 and TRBJ1-2; a possible D gene is TRBD1 (5 bases). This CDR3 region has 13 residues. Germline-derived CDR1 and CDR2 are SGHNT and YYREEE (reference sequence). The V and J ends lost 2 bases and 10 bases respectively, with 15 bases between them. CDR3 nucleotides: TGTGCCAGCAGCTTTGGCAAACCGGGGGACTACACCTTC. This gives the protein CASSFGKPGDYTF.

V is TRBV30 and J is TRBJ1-2; no firm D call. This CDR3 spans 16 amino acids. V was cut by 0 bases and J by 4 bases, with 18 bases left in between. Germline V gene sequence: CDR1 GTSNPN, CDR2 SVGIG (reference sequence). The CDR3 is CAWSVYPSAAFYGYTF. CDR3 in DNA: TGTGCCTGGAGTGTATATCCCTCGGCAGCCTTCTATGGCTACACCTTC.

This chain uses TRBV5-1 with TRBJ2-7, with 13 bases aligning to TRBD2. The CDR3 length is 15 residues. Trimming took 3 bases from V and 3 from J; bases not matched to a gene: 3. Germline V gene lookup returns CDR1 SGHRS and CDR2 YFSETQ. The CDR3 loop is CASSSTSGGFYEQYF. In DNA form, the CDR3 reads TGCGCCAGCAGCTCGACTAGCGGGGGGTTCTACGAGCAGTACTTC.

The V call is TRBV6-5, the J call TRBJ1-3, with 8 bases matching TRBD1. Germline CDR1 reads MNHEY; CDR2 reads SVGAGI. V gave up 2 bases and J gave up 11 bases; unmatched junction bases: 8. This CDR3 has 14 amino acids. The CDR3 protein is CASSYGQGSQPIYF. Here the CDR3 DNA reads TGTGCCAGCAGTTACGGACAGGGCTCCCAGCCCATATATTTT.

The chain employs TRBV6-6 and TRBJ1-2; 9 bases match TRBD1. Per the germline V gene, CDR1 is MNHNY and CDR2 is SVGAGI (reference sequence). After removal of 6 bases from V and 5 bases from J, the junction contained 7 bases not matched to a gene. This CDR3 comprises 14 residues. The CDR3 nucleotides are TGTGCCAGCAGACTGGGACAGGGAATATATGGCTACACCTTC. Its translation is CASRLGQGIYGYTF.

This chain uses TRBV7-2 with TRBJ2-1; 11 bases are a match to TRBD2. The CDR3 is 14 residues long. V lost 4 bases and J lost 4; bases outside the gene matches: 0. Germline CDR1 is SGHTA and CDR2 is FQGNSA. The CDR3 nucleotides are TGTGCCAGCAGCTGGACTAGCGGGTACAATGAGCAGTTCTTC. Protein sequence: CASSWTSGYNEQFF.